This TCR beta chain was sequenced during a study of cytomegalovirus exposure and HLA in healthy donors. Germline V gene data show CDR1 as MDHEN and CDR2 as SYDVKM. This CDR3 region has 16 residues. V was cut by 5 bases and J by 2 bases, with 17 bases left in between. The PCR made use of 60 Vbeta and 13 Jbeta primers. The table came from immunoSEQ multiplex PCR; TCRdb's copy has only in-frame clones and leaves some out. The sample comprises about 200,000 clones, 80% to 90% of which are singletons, and around 0.31% rests with the top ten. The TCR comes from a woman in her 30s in good health and CMV-seronegative. The sample consisted of PBMCs. This chain joins TRBV28 and TRBJ2-3, with D tentatively TRBD2 (6 bases). The CDR3 DNA reads as TGTGCCAGCAGTCCCCACGGAGGGATCAACACAGATACGCAGTATTTT. Translated, it gives CASSPHGGINTDTQYF.